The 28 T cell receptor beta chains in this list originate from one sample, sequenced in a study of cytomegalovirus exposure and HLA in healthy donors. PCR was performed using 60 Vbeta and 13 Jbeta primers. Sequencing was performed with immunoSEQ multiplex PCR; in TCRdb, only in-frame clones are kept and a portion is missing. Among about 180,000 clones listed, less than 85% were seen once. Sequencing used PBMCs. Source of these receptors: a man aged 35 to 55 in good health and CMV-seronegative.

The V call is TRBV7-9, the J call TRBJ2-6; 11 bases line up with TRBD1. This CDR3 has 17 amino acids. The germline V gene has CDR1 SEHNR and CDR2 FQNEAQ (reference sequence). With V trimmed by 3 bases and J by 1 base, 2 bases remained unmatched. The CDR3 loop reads CASSFWDRGSGANVLTF. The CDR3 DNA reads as TGTGCCAGCAGCTTTTGGGACAGGGGGTCTGGGGCCAACGTCCTGACTTTC.

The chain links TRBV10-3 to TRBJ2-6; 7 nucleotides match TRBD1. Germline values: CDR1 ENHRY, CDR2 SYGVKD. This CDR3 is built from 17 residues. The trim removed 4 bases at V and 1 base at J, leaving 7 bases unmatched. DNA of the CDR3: TGTGCCATCAGTGTTGAGGGGGCGAGTTCTGGGGCCAACGTCCTGACTTTC. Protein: CAISVEGASSGANVLTF.

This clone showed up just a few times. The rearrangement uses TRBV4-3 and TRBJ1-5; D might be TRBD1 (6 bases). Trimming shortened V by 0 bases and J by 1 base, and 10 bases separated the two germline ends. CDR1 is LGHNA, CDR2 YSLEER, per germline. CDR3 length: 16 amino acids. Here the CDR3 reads CASSQDLDRSNQPQHF. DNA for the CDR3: TGCGCCAGCAGCCAAGATCTGGACAGAAGCAATCAGCCCCAGCATTTT.

CDR3 in amino acids: CASSPRDRGRANYGYTF. The CDR3 bases are TGTGCCAGCAGCCCGAGGGACAGGGGGCGAGCAAACTATGGCTACACCTTC. The genes are TRBV7-8 and TRBJ1-2; TRBD1 matches at 12 bases. The CDR3 runs 17 residues. Trimming at V came to 5 bases and at J to 2 bases, leaving 9 bases not matched to a gene. The germline CDR1 and CDR2 sequences are SGHVS and FQNEAQ.

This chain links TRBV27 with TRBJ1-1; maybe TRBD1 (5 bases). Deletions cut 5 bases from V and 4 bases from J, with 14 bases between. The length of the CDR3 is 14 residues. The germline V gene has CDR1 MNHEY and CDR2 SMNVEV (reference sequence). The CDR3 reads CASSVARGSTEAFF. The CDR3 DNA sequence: TGTGCCAGCAGTGTTGCTAGGGGATCCACTGAAGCTTTCTTT.

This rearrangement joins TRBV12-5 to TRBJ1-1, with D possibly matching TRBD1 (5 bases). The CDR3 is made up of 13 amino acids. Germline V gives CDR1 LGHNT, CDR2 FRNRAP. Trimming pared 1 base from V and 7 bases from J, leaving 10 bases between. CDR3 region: CASGLAPGDEAFF. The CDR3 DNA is TGTGCTAGTGGTTTGGCCCCGGGGGATGAAGCTTTCTTT.

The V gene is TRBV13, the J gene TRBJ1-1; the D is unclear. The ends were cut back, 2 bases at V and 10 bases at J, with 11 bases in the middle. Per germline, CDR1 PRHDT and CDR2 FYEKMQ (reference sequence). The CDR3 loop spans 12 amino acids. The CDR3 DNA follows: TGTGCCAGCAGCTTAAGTTATAGCGGAGCTTTCTTT. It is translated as CASSLSYSGAFF. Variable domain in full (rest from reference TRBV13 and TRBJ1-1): AAGVIQSPRHLIKEKRETATLKCYPIPRHDTVYWYQQGPGQDPQFLISFYEKMQSDKGSIPDRFSAQQFSDYHSELNMSSLELGDSALYFCASSLSYSGAFFGQGTRLTVV.

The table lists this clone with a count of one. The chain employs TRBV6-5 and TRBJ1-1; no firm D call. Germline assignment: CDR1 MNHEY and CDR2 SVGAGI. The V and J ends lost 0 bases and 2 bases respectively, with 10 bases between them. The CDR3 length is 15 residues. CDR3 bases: TGTGCCAGCAGTTACTCATTGCGGGGAAACACTGAAGCTTTCTTT. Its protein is CASSYSLRGNTEAFF.

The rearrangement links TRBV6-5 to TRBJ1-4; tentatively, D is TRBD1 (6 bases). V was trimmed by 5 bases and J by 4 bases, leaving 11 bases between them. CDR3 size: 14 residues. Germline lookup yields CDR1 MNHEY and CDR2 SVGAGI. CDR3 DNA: TGTGCCAGCAGTCGGGACACCCGTAATGAAAAACTGTTTTTT. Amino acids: CASSRDTRNEKLFF.

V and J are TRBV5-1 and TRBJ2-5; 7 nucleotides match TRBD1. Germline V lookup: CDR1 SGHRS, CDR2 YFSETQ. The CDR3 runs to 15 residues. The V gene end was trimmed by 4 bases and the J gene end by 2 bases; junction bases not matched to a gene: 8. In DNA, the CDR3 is TGCGCCAGCAGCAGAAGCGACAGGGTGCAAGAGACCCAGTACTTC. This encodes CASSRSDRVQETQYF.

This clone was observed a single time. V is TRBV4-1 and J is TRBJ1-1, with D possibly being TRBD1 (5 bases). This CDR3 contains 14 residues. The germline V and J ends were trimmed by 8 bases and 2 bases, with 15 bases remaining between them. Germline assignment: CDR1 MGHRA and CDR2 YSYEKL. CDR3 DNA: TGCGCCAGCGGTGGTCAGGGCCCAAACACTGAAGCTTTCTTT. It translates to CASGGQGPNTEAFF.

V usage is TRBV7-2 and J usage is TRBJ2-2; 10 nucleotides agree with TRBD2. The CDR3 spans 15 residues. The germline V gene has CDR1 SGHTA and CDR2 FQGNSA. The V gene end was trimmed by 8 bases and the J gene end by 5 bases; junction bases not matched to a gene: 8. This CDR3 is CASRPSGRGTGELFF. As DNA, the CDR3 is TGTGCCAGCCGACCTAGCGGGAGAGGGACCGGGGAGCTGTTTTTT.

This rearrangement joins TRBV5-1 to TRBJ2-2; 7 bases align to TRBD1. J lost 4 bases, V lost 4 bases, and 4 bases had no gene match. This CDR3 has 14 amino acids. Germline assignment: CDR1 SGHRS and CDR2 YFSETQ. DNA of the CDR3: TGCGCCAGCAGCGTAGACAGGGCCACCGGGGAGCTGTTTTTT. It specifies CASSVDRATGELFF.

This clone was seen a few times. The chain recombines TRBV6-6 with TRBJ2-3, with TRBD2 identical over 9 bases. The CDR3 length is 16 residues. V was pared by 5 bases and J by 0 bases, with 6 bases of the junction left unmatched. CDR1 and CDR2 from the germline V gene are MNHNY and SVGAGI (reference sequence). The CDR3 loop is CASSGGSGGSTDTQYF. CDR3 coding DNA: TGTGCCAGCAGTGGGGGAAGCGGGGGGAGCACAGATACGCAGTATTTT.

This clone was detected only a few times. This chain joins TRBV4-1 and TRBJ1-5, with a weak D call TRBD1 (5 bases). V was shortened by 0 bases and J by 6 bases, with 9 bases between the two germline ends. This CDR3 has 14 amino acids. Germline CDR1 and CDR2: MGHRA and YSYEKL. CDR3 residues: CASSQETVGQPQHF. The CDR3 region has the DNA TGCGCCAGCAGCCAAGAGACAGTCGGTCAGCCCCAGCATTTT.

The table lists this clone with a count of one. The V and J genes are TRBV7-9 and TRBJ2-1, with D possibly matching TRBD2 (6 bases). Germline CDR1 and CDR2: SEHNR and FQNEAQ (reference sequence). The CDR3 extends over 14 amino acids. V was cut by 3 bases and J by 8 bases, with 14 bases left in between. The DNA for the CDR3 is TGTGCCAGCAGCTTCGACGTGCGGGACGATGAGCAGTTCTTC. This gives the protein CASSFDVRDDEQFF.

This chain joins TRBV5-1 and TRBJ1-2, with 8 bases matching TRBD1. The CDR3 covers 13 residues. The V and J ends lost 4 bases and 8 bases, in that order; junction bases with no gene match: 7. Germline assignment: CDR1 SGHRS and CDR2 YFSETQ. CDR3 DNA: TGCGCCAGCAGCACCCAGGGGGCGCGCGGCTACACCTTC. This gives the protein CASSTQGARGYTF.

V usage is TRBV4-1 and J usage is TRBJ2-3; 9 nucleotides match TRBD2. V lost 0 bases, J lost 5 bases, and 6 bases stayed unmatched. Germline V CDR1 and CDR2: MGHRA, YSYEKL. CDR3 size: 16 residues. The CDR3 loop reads CASSQDGGRAGDTQYF. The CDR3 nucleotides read TGCGCCAGCAGCCAAGACGGCGGGAGGGCAGGAGATACGCAGTATTTT.

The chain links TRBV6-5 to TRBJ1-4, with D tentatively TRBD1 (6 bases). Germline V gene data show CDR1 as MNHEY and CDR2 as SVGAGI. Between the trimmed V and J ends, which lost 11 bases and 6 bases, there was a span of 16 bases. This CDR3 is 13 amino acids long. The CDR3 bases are TGTGCCCCCGCGGACAGTTTACATGAAAAACTGTTTTTT. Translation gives CAPADSLHEKLFF.

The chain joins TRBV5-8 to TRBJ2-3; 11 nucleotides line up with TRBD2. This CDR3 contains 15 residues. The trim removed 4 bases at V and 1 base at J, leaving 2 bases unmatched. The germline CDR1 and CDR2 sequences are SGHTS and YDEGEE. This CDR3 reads CASSPGLAGTDTQYF. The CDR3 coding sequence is TGTGCCAGCAGCCCGGGACTAGCGGGCACAGATACGCAGTATTTT.

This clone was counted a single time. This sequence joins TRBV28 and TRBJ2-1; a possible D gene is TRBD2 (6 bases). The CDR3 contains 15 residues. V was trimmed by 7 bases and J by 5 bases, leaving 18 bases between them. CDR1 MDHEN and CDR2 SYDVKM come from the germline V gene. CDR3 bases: TGTGCCAGCAAGACCCAGGGAGGTCGTCACAATGAGCAGTTCTTC. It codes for CASKTQGGRHNEQFF.

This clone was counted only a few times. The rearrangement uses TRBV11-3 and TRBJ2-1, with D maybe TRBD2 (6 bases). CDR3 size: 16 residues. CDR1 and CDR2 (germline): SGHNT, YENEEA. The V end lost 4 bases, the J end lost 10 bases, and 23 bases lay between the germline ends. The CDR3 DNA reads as TGTGCCAGCAGCTCGGACTATCGGAGTCTCGTCAGCGAGCAGTTCTTC. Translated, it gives CASSSDYRSLVSEQFF.

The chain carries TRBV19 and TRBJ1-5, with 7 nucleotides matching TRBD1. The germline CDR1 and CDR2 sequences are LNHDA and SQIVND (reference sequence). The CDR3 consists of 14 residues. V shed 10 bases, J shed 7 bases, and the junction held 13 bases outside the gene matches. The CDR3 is CATNPGQPRQPQHF. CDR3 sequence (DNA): TGTGCCACCAACCCGGGACAGCCCCGACAGCCCCAGCATTTT.

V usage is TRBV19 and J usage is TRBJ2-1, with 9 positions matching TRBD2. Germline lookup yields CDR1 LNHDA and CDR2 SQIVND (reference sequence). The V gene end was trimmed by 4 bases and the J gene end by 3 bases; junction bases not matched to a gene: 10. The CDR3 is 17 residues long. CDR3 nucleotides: TGTGCCAGTAGTACCTTCCCGGTAGCGGGAGTCTACAATGAGCAGTTCTTC. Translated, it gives CASSTFPVAGVYNEQFF.

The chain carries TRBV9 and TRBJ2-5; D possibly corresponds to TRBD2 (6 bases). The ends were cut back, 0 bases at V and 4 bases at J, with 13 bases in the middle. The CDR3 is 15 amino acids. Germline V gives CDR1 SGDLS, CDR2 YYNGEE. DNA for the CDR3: TGTGCCAGCAGCGTAGGGCTAGCGCCCGCAGAGACCCAGTACTTC. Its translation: CASSVGLAPAETQYF. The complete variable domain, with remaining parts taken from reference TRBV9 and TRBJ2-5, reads DSGVTQTPKHLITATGQRVTLRCSPRSGDLSVYWYQQSLDQGLQFLIQYYNGEERAKGNILERFSAQQFPDLHSELNLSSLELGDSALYFCASSVGLAPAETQYFGPGTRLLVL.

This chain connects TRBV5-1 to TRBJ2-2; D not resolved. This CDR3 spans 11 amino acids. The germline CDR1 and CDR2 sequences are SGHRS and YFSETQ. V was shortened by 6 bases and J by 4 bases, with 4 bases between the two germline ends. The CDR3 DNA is TGCGCCAGCACCTCCACCGGGGAGCTGTTTTTT. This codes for CASTSTGELFF.

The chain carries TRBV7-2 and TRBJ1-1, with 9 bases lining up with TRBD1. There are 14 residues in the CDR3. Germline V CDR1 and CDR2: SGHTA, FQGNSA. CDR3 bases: TGTGCTATCTTTAGAGGGACAGGGATCACTGAAGCTTTCTTT. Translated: CAIFRGTGITEAFF.

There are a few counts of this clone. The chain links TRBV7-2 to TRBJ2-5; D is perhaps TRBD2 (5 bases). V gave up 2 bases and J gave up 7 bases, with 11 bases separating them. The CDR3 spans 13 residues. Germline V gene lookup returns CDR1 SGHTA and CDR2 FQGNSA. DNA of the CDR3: TGTGCCAGCAGCTTACTAGGAGGAAGGACCCAGTACTTC. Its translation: CASSLLGGRTQYF.